What follows are 19 T cell receptor beta chains derived from one specimen sequenced in a study of shared clonotypes between healthy human individuals. The assay was immunoSEQ multiplex PCR, and TCRdb's table has in-frame clones only and misses some. The table lists around 700,000 clones, around two thirds of them singletons. The sequenced sample was memory CD4+ T cells sorted from blood. Regarding subset: CD45RA-negative fraction. The receptors were sampled from a woman in her twenties or thirties in good health.

This clone was recorded once. The chain carries TRBV28 and TRBJ1-5; TRBD1 matches 8 bases. Germline V gives CDR1 MDHEN, CDR2 SYDVKM. The trim removed 6 bases at V and 4 bases at J, leaving 2 bases unmatched. CDR3 length equals 13 residues. The CDR3 loop is CASRWTGNQPQHF. DNA for the CDR3: TGTGCCAGCAGATGGACAGGGAATCAGCCCCAGCATTTT.

The chain is built from TRBV11-2 and TRBJ2-5, with unresolved D. Trimming cost V 0 bases and J 7 bases, with 15 bases left between them. The CDR3 is made up of 15 amino acids. CDR1 and CDR2 (germline): SGHAT, FQNNGV. CDR3 loop: CASSLDRLGVGTQYF. The CDR3 nucleotides read TGTGCCAGCAGCTTAGATCGGCTAGGAGTCGGGACCCAGTACTTC.

The chain is built from TRBV19 and TRBJ2-7; 7 nucleotides line up with TRBD2. Germline loops: CDR1 LNHDA, CDR2 SQIVND (reference sequence). The ends lost 6 bases at V and 1 base at J; junction bases unmatched: 3. The CDR3 runs 13 residues. Here the CDR3 reads CASRGLQSYEQYF. In DNA form, the CDR3 reads TGTGCCAGTAGGGGACTACAATCCTACGAGCAGTACTTC.

This clone came up a few times. This chain joins TRBV5-1 and TRBJ1-5; D uncertain. The CDR3 has 16 amino acids. V was shortened by 0 bases and J by 1 base, with 11 bases between the two germline ends. The germline gives CDR1 SGHRS, CDR2 YFSETQ. This chain's CDR3 is CASSLEGVGSNQPQHF. CDR3 bases: TGCGCCAGCAGCTTGGAGGGTGTGGGGAGCAATCAGCCCCAGCATTTT.

The chain couples TRBV28 to TRBJ2-3; 8 bases are a match to TRBD2. The V segment lost 6 bases and the J segment 2 bases; nucleotides outside the gene matches: 10. The CDR3 has 16 residues. Germline values: CDR1 MDHEN, CDR2 SYDVKM. CDR3 DNA: TGTGCCAGCAGCACGATTGGACTAGCCCCCACAGATACGCAGTATTTT. Amino acids: CASSTIGLAPTDTQYF.

V usage is TRBV28 and J usage is TRBJ1-1; D might be TRBD1 (6 bases). The length of the CDR3 is 12 residues. With 5 bases removed from V and 3 bases from J, the gap between germline ends came to 7 bases. Germline loops: CDR1 MDHEN, CDR2 SYDVKM. The chain's CDR3 is CASSGGHTEAFF. As DNA, the CDR3 is TGTGCCAGCAGTGGGGGGCACACTGAAGCTTTCTTT.

The CDR3 is CASSISGAEDTQYF. CDR3 sequence (DNA): TGTGCCAGTAGTATATCAGGGGCGGAAGATACGCAGTATTTT. The chain combines TRBV19 with TRBJ2-3; D possibly corresponds to TRBD1 (6 bases). V was clipped by 2 bases and J by 5 bases, with 11 bases between them. CDR1 and CDR2 from the germline V gene are LNHDA and SQIVND (reference sequence). This CDR3 is built from 14 residues.

The chain employs TRBV2 and TRBJ1-2, with a weak D call TRBD1 (5 bases). Trimming removed 1 base at V and 7 bases at J, with 7 bases between. Per germline, CDR1 SNHLY and CDR2 FYNNEI. CDR3 size: 12 residues. CDR3 protein: CASSEGGPGYTF. The CDR3 DNA reads TGTGCCAGCAGTGAAGGGGGCCCTGGCTACACCTTC. The full variable domain, in which reference TRBV2 and TRBJ1-2 provide the parts outside the CDR3, is EPEVTQTPSHQVTQMGQEVILRCVPISNHLYFYWYRQILGQKVEFLVSFYNNEISEKSEIFDDQFSVERPDGSNFTLKIRSTKLEDSAMYFCASSEGGPGYTFGSGTRLTVV.

The rearrangement links TRBV5-4 to TRBJ1-1; TRBD1 aligns across 7 bases. The V and J ends lost 1 base and 4 bases, in that order; junction bases with no gene match: 4. Germline V CDR1 and CDR2: SGHNT, YYREEE (reference sequence). The CDR3 extends over 14 amino acids. The CDR3 reads CASSLRGQATEAFF. The CDR3 nucleotides are TGTGCCAGCAGCTTGAGGGGGCAAGCCACTGAAGCTTTCTTT. Supplemented by reference TRBV5-4 and TRBJ1-1, the full variable domain reads ETGVTQSPTHLIKTRGQQVTLRCSSQSGHNTVSWYQQALGQGPQFIFQYYREEENGRGNFPPRFSGLQFPNYSSELNVNALELDDSALYLCASSLRGQATEAFFGQGTRLTVV.

The chain carries TRBV5-1 and TRBJ1-2; 9 positions match TRBD1. CDR3 length: 14 amino acids. V lost 4 bases and J lost 4; bases outside the gene matches: 5. CDR1 is SGHRS and CDR2 is YFSETQ in the germline V gene. This chain's CDR3 is CASSPTGGAYGYTF. In DNA form, the CDR3 reads TGCGCCAGCAGCCCGACAGGGGGTGCCTATGGCTACACCTTC.

The chain links TRBV4-1 to TRBJ2-7, with 12 bases lining up with TRBD2. Germline V gene sequence: CDR1 MGHRA, CDR2 YSYEKL. The V gene end was trimmed by 3 bases and the J gene end by 0 bases; junction bases not matched to a gene: 9. The CDR3 is 18 residues long. The chain's CDR3 is CASSQGLAGDTFSYEQYF. CDR3 sequence (DNA): TGCGCCAGCAGCCAGGGACTAGCGGGTGATACTTTCTCCTACGAGCAGTACTTC.

V is TRBV5-4 and J is TRBJ1-2, with D perhaps matching TRBD1 (6 bases). Germline loops: CDR1 SGHNT, CDR2 YYREEE (reference sequence). Trimming took off 0 bases at V and 0 bases at J, with 9 bases between the two ends. CDR3 length equals 15 residues. The CDR3 sequence: CASSLGTAPNYGYTF. In DNA form, the CDR3 reads TGTGCCAGCAGCTTGGGGACAGCTCCTAACTATGGCTACACCTTC.

This sequence joins TRBV7-8 and TRBJ2-3, with D possibly being TRBD2 (6 bases). This CDR3 is built from 15 residues. The V and J ends lost 3 bases and 2 bases respectively, with 12 bases between them. Germline V gene lookup returns CDR1 SGHVS and CDR2 FQNEAQ. The CDR3: CASSFGGRHTDTQYF. DNA of the CDR3: TGTGCCAGCAGCTTCGGAGGGAGGCACACAGATACGCAGTATTTT. The entire variable domain, with the rest obtained from reference TRBV7-8 and TRBJ2-3, is as follows: GAGVSQSPRYKVAKRGQDVALRCDPISGHVSLFWYQQALGQGPEFLTYFQNEAQLDKSGLPSDRFFAERPEGSVSTLKIQRTQQEDSAVYLCASSFGGRHTDTQYFGPGTRLTVL.

V is TRBV2 and J is TRBJ1-4; D is perhaps TRBD1 (5 bases). This CDR3 spans 14 amino acids. Germline CDR1 SNHLY, CDR2 FYNNEI. Between the trimmed V and J ends, which lost 4 bases and 5 bases, there was a span of 11 bases. CDR3 DNA: TGTGCCAGCAGTGGACAGCTAGCAAATGAAAAACTGTTTTTT. This encodes CASSGQLANEKLFF.

This chain connects TRBV6-6 to TRBJ2-3; D may be TRBD1 or TRBD2 (5 bases each). V was pared by 0 bases and J by 8 bases, with 18 bases between. There are 16 residues in the CDR3. Germline lookup yields CDR1 MNHNY and CDR2 SVGAGI (reference sequence). CDR3 bases: TGTGCCAGCAGTTACTCGGGGGAGAGGGCACTGGGTACGCAGTATTTT. Translation gives CASSYSGERALGTQYF.

This clone was recorded once. The rearrangement joins TRBV28 to TRBJ2-3; D is perhaps TRBD2 (5 bases). The germline V gene encodes CDR1 MDHEN and CDR2 SYDVKM. Trimming shortened V by 5 bases and J by 8 bases, and 14 bases separated the two germline ends. CDR3 length equals 13 residues. The CDR3 loop reads CASSLDTRSTQYF. In nucleotides, the CDR3 is TGTGCCAGCAGTCTCGACACTAGGAGTACGCAGTATTTT.

CDR3: CASGLLLGGAANEQFF. The CDR3, as DNA: TGTGCTAGTGGCCTTCTCCTGGGGGGGGCGGCTAATGAGCAGTTCTTC. The chain is built from TRBV12-5 and TRBJ2-1, with TRBD2 as a possible D gene (7 bases). Germline CDR1 and CDR2: LGHNT and FRNRAP. With 6 bases removed from V and 7 bases from J, the gap between germline ends came to 22 bases. The CDR3 loop spans 16 amino acids.

CDR3 sequence: CASSSRTSGHNEQFF. In nucleotides, the CDR3 is TGTGCCAGTAGTTCACGGACTAGCGGACACAATGAGCAGTTCTTC. The rearrangement joins TRBV19 to TRBJ2-1, with 10 bases that match TRBD2. Per the germline V gene, CDR1 is LNHDA and CDR2 is SQIVND (reference sequence). The CDR3 loop spans 15 amino acids. The trim removed 5 bases at V and 5 bases at J, leaving 6 bases unmatched.

This chain links TRBV7-2 with TRBJ2-7, with 8 bases identical to TRBD2. With V trimmed by 7 bases and J by 4 bases, 12 bases remained unmatched. This CDR3 region has 15 residues. Germline V CDR1 and CDR2: SGHTA, FQGNSA. CDR3 nucleotide sequence: TGTGCCAGCAATCCTCGGGTAGCGGGAAAATACGAGCAGTACTTC. As protein: CASNPRVAGKYEQYF. Full variable domain (missing parts from reference TRBV7-2 and TRBJ2-7): GAGVSQSPSNKVTEKGKDVELRCDPISGHTALYWYRQSLGQGLEFLIYFQGNSAPDKSGLPSDRFSAERTGGSVSTLTIQRTQQEDSAVYLCASNPRVAGKYEQYFGPGTRLTVT.